This T cell receptor beta chain was recorded in a study of blood T cell repertoires in COVID-19. The wider study: T cells, B-cell-depleted T cells, or PBMCs supplied cDNA or gDNA.

CDR3 size: 15 residues. CDR1 and CDR2 (germline): LNHDA, SQIVND (reference sequence). After removal of 6 bases from V and 4 bases from J, the junction contained 4 bases not matched to a gene. Per the study methods: Amplifying reference gene primers gave estimates of nucleated cell counts. The data were produced by immunoSEQ multiplex PCR, yet TCRdb's version contains in-frame clones alone and is incomplete. The V and J calls and clone size come from that table; D and trimming were worked out from the DNA. The repertoire holds about 260,000 clones, with 88% as singletons. Residents of about 25 US areas, aged about 18 to 89 years, made up the participants.

The sample consisted of PBMCs or T cells enriched from blood (not recorded which). The chain is built from TRBV19 and TRBJ2-1, with 12 bases identical to TRBD1. The source is a woman in her forties or fifties who had recovered from COVID-19. This chain's CDR3 is CASRWDRGPYNEQFF. The CDR3 DNA sequence: TGTGCCAGTAGATGGGACAGGGGGCCTTACAATGAGCAGTTCTTC.